One T cell receptor (beta chain) is described in this entry. This entry is derived from a study of T cell changes during pregnancy in multiple sclerosis. Looked up from germline, CDR1 is SGHNT and CDR2 is YENEEA. The CDR3 covers 15 residues. Trimming removed 2 bases from V and 6 bases from J; junction bases left unmatched: 7. Generated by immunoSEQ multiplex PCR, the TCRdb table keeps only in-frame clones and is missing some. Among roughly 99,000 clones, 92% were seen once, and the ten largest hold around 2.1%. Sequenced here: peripheral blood, sampled after pregnancy. The chain recombines TRBV11-3 with TRBJ2-3; 8 bases map to TRBD1. The TCR comes from a female donor in good health, enrolled as a control in a pregnancy study. The CDR3 DNA reads TGTGCCAGCAGCTTAAGGCAGGGGGCGCCGGATACGCAGTATTTT. It encodes CASSLRQGAPDTQYF.